These 2 T cell receptor beta chains came from one sample sequenced in a study of blood T cells in healthy people across ages. For the second PCR, which ran for about 7 to 11 cycles, a sample-barcoded 5' primer and a J-beta primer mix were used. TCRdb processed the 5' RACE reads anew with MiXCR; each CDR3 protein has one entry. The sample has hundreds of thousands of distinct CDR3 sequences; around 41% are singletons. Specimen: blood. These receptor sequences come from a man at least 80 years old in good health.

This clonotype was seen more than once but under ten times. This chain connects TRBV12-3 or TRBV12-4 to TRBJ2-3, with 15 bases that match TRBD2. J gave up 4 bases and V 5 bases, and 13 bases lay outside the gene matches. The CDR3 has 19 amino acids. CDR3 residues: CASSPRTSGGAKGADTQYF. The CDR3 nucleotides read TGTGCCAGCAGTCCCCGGACTAGCGGGGGGGCTAAGGGCGCAGATACGCAGTATTTT.

J is TRBJ2-5 and V is TRBV20-1; 10 bases match TRBD2. The CDR3 has 15 residues. Trimming removed 3 bases from V and 4 bases from J; junction bases left unmatched: 8. Germline V gives CDR1 DFQATT, CDR2 SNEGSKA (reference sequence). The CDR3 nucleotides read TGCAGTGCTAGGTGGGCTAGCGGGAGTGGAGAGACCCAGTACTTC. This translates into CSARWASGSGETQYF.